This entry concerns a single TCR beta chain. Its antigen is currently unknown. The data stem from a study of OX40 agonist ivuxolimab in advanced cancers. Study-level points and caveats: The antigens recognized by the expanded peripheral T cells, that is their antigen specificity, were not determined.

The table came from immunoSEQ multiplex PCR; TCRdb's copy has only in-frame clones and leaves some out. Of 80,000 or so clones listed, 85% are singletons. Germline assignment: CDR1 SSHAT and CDR2 FNYEAQ (reference sequence). The CDR3 extends over 14 amino acids. V was clipped by 1 base and J by 2 bases, with 7 bases between them. The chain joins TRBV7-7 to TRBJ2-3, with D unresolved. The receptor comes from an adult with an advanced solid tumor such as melanoma, head and neck, liver or kidney cancer. This sample comprised CD4+ or CD8+ T cells sorted from blood, obtained in a trial of the OX40 agonist ivuxolimab. The CDR3, as DNA: TGTGCCAGCAGCTTAGGTGGCCCCACAGATACGCAGTATTTT. This translates into CASSLGGPTDTQYF.